The clone carrying this T cell receptor (beta chain) turned up a few times. Its antigen is not identified. TCRdb's table, derived via immunoSEQ multiplex PCR, lists solely in-frame clones and lacks some. Of about 14,000 clones in the sample, less than 90% are singletons; the top ten hold around 4.6%. Controls had myeloablative marrow grafts with methotrexate and calcineurin inhibitor, sampled at 1 year. Germline V gives CDR1 LNHDA, CDR2 SQIVND (reference sequence). The CDR3 totals 11 residues. V was pared by 11 bases and J by 3 bases, with 8 bases between. These data belong to a study of T cells after posttransplantation cyclophosphamide. Findings of the study overall: Recipient CMV seropositivity and CMV reactivation strongly tracked TRB clonality.

The chain carries TRBV19 and TRBJ1-3; D is unclear. The sample was PBMCs, taken more than 350 days after allogeneic stem cell transplant with calcineurin inhibitor and methotrexate. This receptor was identified in a male patient aged 18-30 years who received an allogeneic stem cell transplant from a related donor, was CMV-positive, and had no GVHD. Certain T cells may be donor cells from the graft. DNA for the CDR3: TGTGCCTGTGTTCGTGGAAACACCATATATTTT. Translated, it gives CACVRGNTIYF.